This TCR beta chain derives from a study of blood T cells in healthy people across ages. A J-beta primer mix and a sample-barcoded 5' primer were used in a second PCR of about 7 to 12 cycles. MiXCR was run by TCRdb on the 5' RACE reads, yielding one entry per CDR3 protein. The sample has 1.2 million to 1.5 million distinct CDR3 sequences; about 40% are singletons. Germline loops: CDR1 SQVTM, CDR2 ANQGSEA. The CDR3 contains 13 residues. Trimming stripped 5 bases from V and 6 bases from J, with 14 bases between. Sequencing used blood. The clonotype comes from a woman aged 18-30 years in good health. V gene TRBV29-1 combines with J gene TRBJ2-1; D not resolved. The CDR3: CSVIGQKPNEQFF. The CDR3 nucleotides read TGCAGCGTTATAGGGCAGAAACCCAATGAGCAGTTCTTC.